The next 24 T cell receptor beta chains were all read from a single sample in a study of CD8 T cells in Susac syndrome. An amount of RNA that ranged from roughly 0.45 to 1 ug was reverse transcribed with random hexamers. One entry per CDR3 protein results from TCRdb running MiXCR on the immunoSEQ multiplex PCR reads. The sample has 170,000 or so distinct CDR3 sequences, around 94% seen once. Sequencing input: CD4+ T cells from PBMCs. The receptor source for this set is a human donor with Susac syndrome.

The V call is TRBV12-5, the J call TRBJ2-7; no definite D call. Trimming left V 6 bases short and J 3 bases short, with 12 bases between. Germline CDR1 is LGHNT and CDR2 is FRNRAP. The CDR3 contains 13 residues. The CDR3 DNA is TGTGCTAGTGGCACTGACACAATCTACGAGCAGTACTTC. It specifies CASGTDTIYEQYF.

The chain links TRBV7-2 to TRBJ2-4, with D possibly being TRBD1 (6 bases). Germline loops: CDR1 SGHTA, CDR2 FQGNSA. The CDR3 loop spans 15 amino acids. The V end lost 3 bases, the J end lost 0 bases, and 9 bases lay between the germline ends. The CDR3 DNA is TGTGCCAGCAGCTTGGTGGGGGCAGCCAAAAACATTCAGTACTTC. Encoded protein: CASSLVGAAKNIQYF. Supplemented by reference TRBV7-2 and TRBJ2-4, the full variable domain reads GAGVSQSPSNKVTEKGKDVELRCDPISGHTALYWYRQSLGQGLEFLIYFQGNSAPDKSGLPSDRFSAERTGGSVSTLTIQRTQQEDSAVYLCASSLVGAAKNIQYFGAGTRLSVL.

The J gene is TRBJ1-6, the V gene TRBV2; D gene uncertain. The CDR3 extends over 13 amino acids. V was cut by 3 bases and J by 7 bases, with 7 bases left in between. Germline V gene data show CDR1 as SNHLY and CDR2 as FYNNEI. This CDR3 reads CASSDFGNSPLHF. The CDR3 nucleotides read TGTGCCAGCAGTGACTTCGGGAATTCACCCCTCCACTTT.

The chain uses TRBV30 and TRBJ1-2; D unclear. CDR3 length: 13 amino acids. CDR1 is GTSNPN and CDR2 is SVGIG in the germline V gene (reference sequence). Trimming pared 1 base from V and 8 bases from J, leaving 14 bases between. The CDR3 DNA reads TGTGCCTGGAGTGCCGGCCCCGGTATGGGCTACACCTTC. Translation gives CAWSAGPGMGYTF.

This sequence joins TRBV7-9 and TRBJ2-3; the D gene is possibly TRBD2 (6 bases). The CDR3 spans 16 residues. V was clipped by 3 bases and J by 2 bases, with 15 bases between them. Per germline, CDR1 SEHNR and CDR2 FQNEAQ (reference sequence). The CDR3 sequence is CASSFYLGGNTDTQYF. The CDR3 DNA is TGTGCCAGCAGCTTTTACTTAGGAGGGAACACAGATACGCAGTATTTT.

The CDR3 DNA reads as TGCAGTGCTAGAGGGGACGGTAGCTCCTACGAGCAGTACTTC. It specifies CSARGDGSSYEQYF. The rearrangement uses TRBV20-1 and TRBJ2-7; possibly TRBD1 or TRBD2 for D (5 bases each). The CDR3 runs 14 residues. The germline V gene has CDR1 DFQATT and CDR2 SNEGSKA (reference sequence). Trimming stripped 1 base from V and 0 bases from J, with 10 bases between.

The chain joins TRBV5-4 to TRBJ2-7, with 8 bases fitting TRBD1. Germline V gene data show CDR1 as SGHNT and CDR2 as YYREEE (reference sequence). V trimming: 3 bases; J trimming: 5 bases; junction bases outside the gene matches: 4. The CDR3 is 13 residues long. The CDR3 DNA sequence: TGTGCCAGCAGCTGGACAGGGCGGAACGAGCAGTACTTC. It is translated as CASSWTGRNEQYF. Full variable domain (missing parts from reference TRBV5-4 and TRBJ2-7): ETGVTQSPTHLIKTRGQQVTLRCSSQSGHNTVSWYQQALGQGPQFIFQYYREEENGRGNFPPRFSGLQFPNYSSELNVNALELDDSALYLCASSWTGRNEQYFGPGTRLTVT.

This chain uses TRBV15 with TRBJ1-2; no clear D gene. Germline V gives CDR1 LNHNV, CDR2 YYDKDF (reference sequence). The CDR3 runs to 12 residues. V lost 0 bases and J 7 bases, leaving 6 bases between the germline ends. The CDR3 region is CATSRDLSGYTF. DNA for the CDR3: TGTGCCACCAGCAGAGATCTCAGTGGCTACACCTTC.

This rearrangement joins TRBV4-1 to TRBJ2-5, with no clear D. CDR3 size: 14 residues. Trimming took off 0 bases at V and 4 bases at J, with 9 bases between the two ends. CDR1 and CDR2 (germline): MGHRA, YSYEKL. The CDR3 loop is CASSQDSASETQYF. CDR3 DNA sequence: TGCGCCAGCAGCCAAGATTCGGCGTCAGAGACCCAGTACTTC.

The genes are TRBV12-3 or TRBV12-4 and TRBJ1-6; D perhaps matches TRBD1 (6 bases). Trimming left V 5 bases short and J 9 bases short, with 11 bases between. CDR3 length: 13 residues. The CDR3 nucleotides are TGTGCCAGCAGTCCGGGGGGCGGTTCACCCCTCCACTTT. Amino acids: CASSPGGGSPLHF.

This chain joins TRBV5-4 and TRBJ1-1; D is undetermined. This CDR3 has 13 amino acids. Per germline, CDR1 SGHNT and CDR2 YYREEE (reference sequence). The V end was cut by 9 bases, the J end by 0 bases, with 12 bases between. The CDR3 loop is CATRPNMNTEAFF. Here the CDR3 DNA reads TGTGCCACCCGTCCTAACATGAACACTGAAGCTTTCTTT.

This rearrangement joins TRBV2 to TRBJ2-5; perhaps TRBD2 as D (5 bases). The CDR3 totals 14 residues. From germline, CDR1 is SNHLY and CDR2 FYNNEI. The V gene lost 7 bases and the J gene lost 0 bases, with 12 bases spanning the gap. CDR3 residues: CASIREKYQETQYF. CDR3 coding DNA: TGTGCCAGCATCCGGGAAAAGTACCAAGAGACCCAGTACTTC.

J is TRBJ2-7 and V is TRBV29-1; D possibly corresponds to TRBD1 (6 bases). In germline, CDR1 is SQVTM, CDR2 ANQGSEA. This CDR3 contains 11 residues. V was pared by 7 bases and J by 5 bases, with 12 bases between. DNA of the CDR3: TGCAGCGGGGGACATGGGAACGAGCAGTACTTC. Encoded protein: CSGGHGNEQYF.

J is TRBJ2-3 and V is TRBV20-1; D is unresolved. Germline V gene lookup returns CDR1 DFQATT and CDR2 SNEGSKA (reference sequence). The CDR3 consists of 10 residues. The CDR3 reads CAPQGNTQYF. The DNA of the CDR3 is TGCGCTCCCCAAGGGAATACGCAGTATTTT.

V and J are TRBV9 and TRBJ2-1; 12 bases map to TRBD1. CDR1 is SGDLS, CDR2 YYNGEE, per germline. V shed 0 bases and J 4 bases; nucleotides not matched to a gene: 8. The CDR3 runs 18 residues. CDR3 residues: CASSVAGWDRGPYNEQFF. Written as DNA, the CDR3 is TGTGCCAGCAGCGTAGCGGGTTGGGACAGGGGGCCTTACAATGAGCAGTTCTTC.

This chain links TRBV7-2 with TRBJ2-5; TRBD2 matches at 8 bases. The germline gives CDR1 SGHTA, CDR2 FQGNSA. With V trimmed by 8 bases and J by 4 bases, 9 bases remained unmatched. CDR3 length: 14 residues. The CDR3 bases are TGTGCCAGCGGAACTCGGGGGGGGCGAGAGACCCAGTACTTC. It specifies CASGTRGGRETQYF.

The sample holds one count of this clonotype. The chain employs TRBV3-1 and TRBJ1-1; the D gene is possibly TRBD1 (5 bases). V gave up 1 base and J gave up 1 base, with 10 bases separating them. Looked up from germline, CDR1 is LGHDT and CDR2 is YNNKEL (reference sequence). CDR3 size: 15 residues. The CDR3 here is CASSQGWGGNTEAFF. As DNA, the CDR3 is TGTGCCAGCAGCCAAGGGTGGGGGGGGAACACTGAAGCTTTCTTT.

The chain combines TRBV11-3 with TRBJ2-5; TRBD2 matches 9 bases. The length of the CDR3 is 16 residues. The germline V gene encodes CDR1 SGHNT and CDR2 YENEEA. The ends lost 1 base at V and 2 bases at J; junction bases unmatched: 5. As DNA, the CDR3 is TGTGCCAGCAGCTTAGCCCAGCGGGGGGCACAAGAGACCCAGTACTTC. Translation: CASSLAQRGAQETQYF.

The rearrangement uses TRBV2 and TRBJ2-2; D perhaps matches TRBD1 (6 bases). This CDR3 contains 13 residues. V lost 8 bases to trimming and J lost 6 bases, with 13 bases between them. Germline CDR1 reads SNHLY; CDR2 reads FYNNEI. The CDR3 protein is CASGTGLAGELFF. Here the CDR3 DNA reads TGTGCCAGCGGCACAGGGTTAGCCGGGGAGCTGTTTTTT.

The chain links TRBV3-1 to TRBJ1-5; D call uncertain. The CDR3 totals 12 residues. Looked up from germline, CDR1 is LGHDT and CDR2 is YNNKEL (reference sequence). Trimming removed 3 bases from V and 9 bases from J, with 9 bases in between. The CDR3 DNA follows: TGTGCCAGCAGCCACGGGAAGGGGCCCCAGCATTTT. Residues: CASSHGKGPQHF. The full variable domain, with the rest looked up from reference TRBV3-1 and TRBJ1-5, is DTAVSQTPKYLVTQMGNDKSIKCEQNLGHDTMYWYKQDSKKFLKIMFSYNNKELIINETVPNRFSPKSPDKAHLNLHINSLELGDSAVYFCASSHGKGPQHFGDGTRLSIL.

The chain recombines TRBV5-1 with TRBJ2-1; no firm D call. The CDR3 length is 14 residues. Germline V gene lookup returns CDR1 SGHRS and CDR2 YFSETQ. Trimming took off 5 bases at V and 2 bases at J, with 11 bases between the two ends. CDR3 bases: TGCGCCAGCAGTCCAGTAGAGCCCTACAATGAGCAGTTCTTC. As protein: CASSPVEPYNEQFF.

The chain combines TRBV4-2 with TRBJ2-5, with D possibly called TRBD1 or TRBD2 (7 bases each). V was shortened by 4 bases and J by 2 bases, with 20 bases between the two germline ends. Germline assignment: CDR1 LGHNA and CDR2 YNFKEQ. The CDR3 length is 17 residues. The CDR3 sequence: CASSLAPSGGGQETQYF. Written as DNA, the CDR3 is TGTGCCAGCAGCCTAGCGCCATCAGGGGGAGGGCAAGAGACCCAGTACTTC.

For the CDR3, the DNA is TGTGCCAGCAGTTACAAGGGGGCGGCGGGAAGGAGCAATCAGCCCCAGCATTTT. Amino acids: CASSYKGAAGRSNQPQHF. The chain joins TRBV6-5 to TRBJ1-5; the match to TRBD1 covers 7 bases. The germline V gene encodes CDR1 MNHEY and CDR2 SVGAGI. V dropped 2 bases and J dropped 1; count of bases not matched to a gene: 11. The CDR3 consists of 18 residues.

This clonotype was observed once. V is TRBV5-1 and J is TRBJ2-7; 7 bases map to TRBD1. V lost 4 bases to trimming and J lost 2 bases; unmatched junction nucleotides: 9. Germline V gene sequence: CDR1 SGHRS, CDR2 YFSETQ. This CDR3 has 15 amino acids. The CDR3 DNA sequence: TGCGCCAGCAGCCCCTTGACAGGGTCCACCTACGAGCAGTACTTC. Translating gives CASSPLTGSTYEQYF.